One and the same sample provided the 31 T cell receptor beta chains below, sequenced in a study of blood T cell repertoires in COVID-19 (dated by TCRdb to about 2020). The library was produced with the immunoSEQ multiplex PCR assay. Imported from immuneACCESS, the table was reduced by TCRdb to in-frame sequences with V and J called. These copies leave out some clones; in studies compared against another copy, an unresolved V gene accounts for under half, and the cause of the remainder is not known. Here the sample has about 180,000 clones; nearly 90% occur a single time. Jointly, the top ten make up around 2.3% of the sample. The sequenced material came from PBMCs or T cells enriched from blood (not recorded which). These receptors were obtained from a woman in her 40s with acute COVID-19.

V gene TRBV19 combines with J gene TRBJ2-1, with 7 bases identical to TRBD1. This CDR3 is 12 amino acids long. CDR1 and CDR2 (germline): LNHDA, SQIVND (reference sequence). J was trimmed by 10 bases and V by 6 bases; bases with no gene match: 6. The DNA of the CDR3 is TGTGCCAGTAGCCGACAGGGCCTAGAGCAGTTCTTC. This gives the protein CASSRQGLEQFF.

This chain connects TRBV19 to TRBJ2-1; no clear D gene. This CDR3 has 13 amino acids. In germline, CDR1 is LNHDA, CDR2 SQIVND (reference sequence). The germline V and J ends were trimmed by 6 bases and 5 bases, with 11 bases remaining between them. Here the CDR3 DNA reads TGTGCCAGTAGGTTGACTGTCAACAATGAGCAGTTCTTC. It translates to CASRLTVNNEQFF.

This rearrangement joins TRBV28 to TRBJ1-2, with D hard to call. The germline CDR1 and CDR2 sequences are MDHEN and SYDVKM. The CDR3 totals 12 residues. V lost 10 bases and J lost 8, with 17 bases in between. The CDR3 region has the DNA TGTGCCACCAAAGAGGGTTTGGGCGGCTACACCTTC. It translates to CATKEGLGGYTF.

The chain has TRBV19 and TRBJ1-5; 9 nucleotides align to TRBD1. CDR1 LNHDA and CDR2 SQIVND come from the germline V gene (reference sequence). The CDR3 has 14 amino acids. V lost 6 bases and J lost 11; bases outside the gene matches: 11. CDR3 residues: CASSPGQGQNAQHF. CDR3 coding DNA: TGTGCCAGTAGCCCCGGACAGGGGCAAAACGCCCAGCATTTT.

The V gene is TRBV7-8, the J gene TRBJ1-6; no reliable D call. The CDR3 has 15 amino acids. Germline loops: CDR1 SGHVS, CDR2 FQNEAQ. Trimming left V 6 bases short and J 2 bases short, with 11 bases between. The DNA for the CDR3 is TGTGCCAGCAGACGGGATAGTACCTATAATTCACCCCTCCACTTT. It is translated as CASRRDSTYNSPLHF.

The CDR3 region is CASSTYNEQFF. The CDR3 DNA is TGTGCCAGTAGTACTTACAATGAGCAGTTCTTC. V gene TRBV19 combines with J gene TRBJ2-1, with D uncertain. Germline V gene sequence: CDR1 LNHDA, CDR2 SQIVND (reference sequence). V was shortened by 4 bases and J by 4 bases, with 2 bases between the two germline ends. The CDR3 covers 11 residues.

In this sample, this clone turned up once. The chain combines TRBV5-1 with TRBJ1-6; a possible D gene is TRBD1 (6 bases). Deletions cut 3 bases from V and 7 bases from J, with 17 bases between. This CDR3 is 16 amino acids long. CDR1 is SGHRS and CDR2 is YFSETQ in the germline V gene. The CDR3 nucleotides read TGCGCCAGCAGCTCAACGGTCGCAGGGGAGAATTCACCCCTCCACTTT. It encodes CASSSTVAGENSPLHF.

The chain has TRBV2 and TRBJ2-7; the match to TRBD1 covers 10 bases. Per the germline V gene, CDR1 is SNHLY and CDR2 is FYNNEI. V trimming: 7 bases; J trimming: 6 bases; junction bases outside the gene matches: 3. This CDR3 is 12 amino acids long. CDR3 in amino acids: CASKTGGREQYF. The CDR3 nucleotides are TGTGCCAGCAAGACAGGGGGCCGCGAGCAGTACTTC.

The V gene is TRBV7-3, the J gene TRBJ2-1, with 8 nucleotides matching TRBD1. With 6 bases clipped from V and 0 bases from J, the junction kept 4 bases outside the gene matches. The CDR3 contains 15 residues. In germline, CDR1 is SGHTA, CDR2 FQGTGA. Written as DNA, the CDR3 is TGTGCCAGCAGTCAACAGGGGGGCTCCTACAATGAGCAGTTCTTC. Encoded protein: CASSQQGGSYNEQFF.

The V call is TRBV19, the J call TRBJ1-6, with D possibly matching TRBD1 (5 bases). CDR1 and CDR2 from the germline V gene are LNHDA and SQIVND (reference sequence). This CDR3 is 14 amino acids long. V lost 8 bases and J lost 0, with 8 bases in between. The CDR3, as DNA: TGTGCCAGTTCGGACACCTCCTATAATTCACCCCTCCACTTT. It encodes CASSDTSYNSPLHF. Full variable domain (outside the CDR3, taken from reference TRBV19 and TRBJ1-6): DGGITQSPKYLFRKEGQNVTLSCEQNLNHDAMYWYRQDPGQGLRLIYYSQIVNDFQKGDIAEGYSVSREKKESFPLTVTSAQKNPTAFYLCASSDTSYNSPLHFGNGTRLTVT.

V gene TRBV2 combines with J gene TRBJ2-2, with 9 positions matching TRBD1. The germline V gene encodes CDR1 SNHLY and CDR2 FYNNEI. V shed 5 bases and J 7 bases; nucleotides not matched to a gene: 5. The CDR3 is 14 amino acids. This CDR3 reads CASSKGQGIGELFF. The CDR3 nucleotides read TGTGCCAGCAGTAAGGGACAGGGAATCGGGGAGCTGTTTTTT.

As concerns this clone: With a much larger clone just one base away, this may be a read error. Other DNA sequences in the same sample also yield this CDR3. The chain is built from TRBV3-1 (or the pseudogene TRBV3-2) and TRBJ1-1; possibly TRBD1 for D (6 bases). Trimming removed 3 bases from V and 1 base from J, with 6 bases in between. CDR1 is LGHDT and CDR2 is YNNKEL in the germline V gene (reference sequence). This CDR3 comprises 13 residues. CDR3 residues: CASSQGANTEAFF. The CDR3 DNA follows: TGTGCCAGCAGCCAGGGGGCGAACACTGAAGCTTTCTTT.

This rearrangement joins TRBV5-4 to TRBJ1-4; 7 bases map to TRBD1. In germline, CDR1 is SGHNT, CDR2 YYREEE (reference sequence). Trimming at V came to 3 bases and at J to 3 bases, leaving 8 bases not matched to a gene. The CDR3 loop spans 16 amino acids. The CDR3 protein is CASSSRGTGANEKLFF. The CDR3 DNA reads TGTGCCAGCAGCTCCCGGGGAACAGGGGCTAATGAAAAACTGTTTTTT.

CDR3 in amino acids: CASSPGQGASEQYF. CDR3 bases: TGTGCCAGCTCACCGGGGCAGGGGGCTTCCGAGCAGTACTTC. This chain uses TRBV18 with TRBJ2-7, with 8 bases matching TRBD1. Losses at the gene ends were 3 bases for V and 6 bases for J; bases not matched to a gene: 7. Germline V gene sequence: CDR1 KGHSH, CDR2 LQKENI. The CDR3 totals 14 residues.

V gene TRBV2 combines with J gene TRBJ1-6; TRBD1 aligns across 7 bases. The CDR3 spans 16 residues. Germline V gene data show CDR1 as SNHLY and CDR2 as FYNNEI. J was trimmed by 7 bases and V by 3 bases; bases with no gene match: 9. The CDR3 is CASSEGPTGINSPLHF. The CDR3 coding sequence is TGTGCCAGCAGTGAGGGGCCGACAGGGATCAATTCACCCCTCCACTTT.

Concerning this clone itself: The sample has other DNA sequences that encode this CDR3 too. This chain joins TRBV9 and TRBJ2-1, with TRBD2 identical over 8 bases. Unmatched junction bases numbered 2, after V lost 3 bases and J lost 0 bases. The CDR3 contains 15 residues. Germline V CDR1 and CDR2: SGDLS, YYNGEE. The CDR3 DNA reads TGTGCCAGCAGCGGCAGCGGGAGCTCCTACAATGAGCAGTTCTTC. The encoded protein is CASSGSGSSYNEQFF.

This chain uses TRBV18 with TRBJ2-7, with 11 bases lining up with TRBD2. Unmatched junction bases numbered 11, after V lost 2 bases and J lost 2 bases. The CDR3 totals 18 residues. Germline V gives CDR1 KGHSH, CDR2 LQKENI. CDR3 loop: CASSPSSATSGGTYEQYF. CDR3 bases: TGTGCCAGCTCACCAAGTTCGGCCACTAGCGGGGGCACCTACGAGCAGTACTTC.

The chain carries TRBV2 and TRBJ2-1; D remains unclear. CDR1 and CDR2 from the germline V gene are SNHLY and FYNNEI. Trimming took 1 base from V and 0 from J, leaving 7 bases between them. This CDR3 is built from 15 residues. The CDR3 coding sequence is TGTGCCAGCAGTGAAGGGTATAGCTCCTACAATGAGCAGTTCTTC. Encoded protein: CASSEGYSSYNEQFF.

The V gene is TRBV18, the J gene TRBJ1-5; D remains unclear. The V and J ends lost 2 bases and 1 base respectively, with 9 bases between them. CDR1 is KGHSH and CDR2 is LQKENI in the germline V gene. The length of the CDR3 is 15 residues. In DNA, the CDR3 is TGTGCCAGCTCACCAGGTCGTGAGAGCAATCAGCCCCAGCATTTT. Its protein is CASSPGRESNQPQHF.

J is TRBJ1-4 and V is TRBV19, with D possibly being TRBD1 (5 bases). This CDR3 contains 13 residues. From germline, CDR1 is LNHDA and CDR2 SQIVND (reference sequence). Trimming pared 3 bases from V and 8 bases from J, leaving 10 bases between. The chain's CDR3 is CASSIKGREKLFF. In DNA, the CDR3 is TGTGCCAGTAGTATCAAGGGGAGGGAAAAACTGTTTTTT.

V is TRBV5-4 and J is TRBJ2-7, with 13 bases aligning to TRBD2. Germline V gene data show CDR1 as SGHNT and CDR2 as YYREEE (reference sequence). This CDR3 is 16 amino acids long. V dropped 4 bases and J dropped 2; count of bases not matched to a gene: 6. The CDR3 bases are TGTGCCAGCAGCGGGGGGGGGACTAGCGGGACCTACGAGCAGTACTTC. Translation gives CASSGGGTSGTYEQYF.

The table lists this clone with a count of one. The rearrangement links TRBV30 to TRBJ1-2, with TRBD1 matching over 9 bases. V trimming: 1 base; J trimming: 5 bases; junction bases outside the gene matches: 2. Germline V gene data show CDR1 as GTSNPN and CDR2 as SVGIG (reference sequence). This CDR3 spans 13 amino acids. The CDR3 DNA follows: TGTGCCTGGAGTGGGGGACAGGGATATGGCTACACCTTC. It encodes CAWSGGQGYGYTF.

The V call is TRBV19, the J call TRBJ2-5; TRBD2 agrees at 7 bases. Germline V gene sequence: CDR1 LNHDA, CDR2 SQIVND (reference sequence). V shed 4 bases and J 0 bases; nucleotides not matched to a gene: 2. This CDR3 has 14 residues. The CDR3 DNA reads as TGTGCCAGTAGTAGGAGCGGGAACCAAGAGACCCAGTACTTC. Its protein is CASSRSGNQETQYF.

About this clone itself: Other DNA sequences in the same sample also yield this CDR3. This rearrangement joins TRBV24-1 to TRBJ2-3; TRBD2 agrees at 8 bases. Germline V gene sequence: CDR1 KGHDR, CDR2 SFDVKD. The V gene end was trimmed by 6 bases and the J gene end by 2 bases; junction bases not matched to a gene: 6. This CDR3 spans 15 amino acids. CDR3 in DNA: TGTGCCACCAGTAAGGCGGGGGGACTCACAGATACGCAGTATTTT. It codes for CATSKAGGLTDTQYF.

The rearrangement joins TRBV27 to TRBJ2-7; D is uncertain. Trimming pared 3 bases from V and 2 bases from J, leaving 14 bases between. Per germline, CDR1 MNHEY and CDR2 SMNVEV (reference sequence). The CDR3 has 15 residues. The CDR3 spells CASSLSPEAAYEQYF. The CDR3 coding sequence is TGTGCCAGCAGTTTGTCCCCTGAGGCCGCCTACGAGCAGTACTTC.

The chain has TRBV7-9 and TRBJ2-5, with 11 bases that match TRBD2. CDR1 and CDR2 from the germline V gene are SEHNR and FQNEAQ (reference sequence). The V gene end was trimmed by 0 bases and the J gene end by 4 bases; junction bases not matched to a gene: 4. The CDR3 has 16 residues. CDR3 nucleotides: TGTGCCAGCAGCTTAGCACTAGCGGGAGCGACAGAGACCCAGTACTTC. Its protein product is CASSLALAGATETQYF.

For the CDR3, the DNA is TGTGCCAGCAGTGAAGCAGGAGGACGGATAGCTTTCTTT. This codes for CASSEAGGRIAFF. This chain links TRBV2 with TRBJ1-1; D unclear. In germline, CDR1 is SNHLY, CDR2 FYNNEI. The CDR3 length is 13 residues. Trimming cost V 0 bases and J 10 bases, with 12 bases left between them.

In this sample, this clone turned up a few times. V is TRBV5-5 and J is TRBJ2-7; 11 bases match TRBD2. Germline V gene data show CDR1 as SGHKS and CDR2 as YYEKEE (reference sequence). The trim removed 0 bases at V and 4 bases at J, leaving 9 bases unmatched. This CDR3 spans 17 amino acids. CDR3 amino acids: CASSLGLAGFGGYEQYF. CDR3 coding DNA: TGTGCCAGCAGCTTGGGACTAGCGGGGTTCGGGGGATACGAGCAGTACTTC.

V gene TRBV30 combines with J gene TRBJ2-3, with D hard to call. V was clipped by 1 base and J by 5 bases, with 4 bases between them. The V gene's germline CDR1 is GTSNPN and CDR2 SVGIG (reference sequence). This CDR3 is built from 11 residues. CDR3 sequence: CAWSARDTQYF. CDR3 sequence (DNA): TGTGCCTGGAGTGCCCGAGATACGCAGTATTTT.

The chain carries TRBV9 and TRBJ1-1; D ambiguous. Trimming took off 0 bases at V and 11 bases at J, with 17 bases between the two ends. The V gene's germline CDR1 is SGDLS and CDR2 YYNGEE. The CDR3 is 14 amino acids. The CDR3 DNA reads TGTGCCAGCAGCGTAGGTCACTCGGAGGGAGATGCTTTCTTT. Protein: CASSVGHSEGDAFF. Full variable domain (rest looked up from reference TRBV9 and TRBJ1-1): DSGVTQTPKHLITATGQRVTLRCSPRSGDLSVYWYQQSLDQGLQFLIQYYNGEERAKGNILERFSAQQFPDLHSELNLSSLELGDSALYFCASSVGHSEGDAFFGQGTRLTVV.

This rearrangement joins TRBV7-8 to TRBJ2-5; D might be TRBD2 (5 bases). Germline V CDR1 and CDR2: SGHVS, FQNEAQ. This CDR3 is 15 amino acids long. Trimming left V 5 bases short and J 4 bases short, with 17 bases between. The CDR3 DNA sequence: TGTGCCAGCAGCGCAATGGGAGTTCAGGCAGAGACCCAGTACTTC. Translating it yields CASSAMGVQAETQYF.